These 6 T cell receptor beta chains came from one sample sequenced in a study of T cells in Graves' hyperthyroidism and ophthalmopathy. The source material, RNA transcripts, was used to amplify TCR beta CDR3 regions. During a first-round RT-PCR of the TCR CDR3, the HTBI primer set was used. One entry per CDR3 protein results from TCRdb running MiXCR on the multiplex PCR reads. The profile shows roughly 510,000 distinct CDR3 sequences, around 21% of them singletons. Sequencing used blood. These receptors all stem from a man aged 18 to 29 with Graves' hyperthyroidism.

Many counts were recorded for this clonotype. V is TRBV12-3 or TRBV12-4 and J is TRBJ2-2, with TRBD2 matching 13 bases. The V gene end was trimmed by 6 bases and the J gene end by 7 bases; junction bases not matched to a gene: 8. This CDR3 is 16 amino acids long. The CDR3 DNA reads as TGTGCCAGCAGGCTACTAGCGGGGGGGACCAGCGGGGAGCTGTTTTTT. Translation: CASRLLAGGTSGELFF.

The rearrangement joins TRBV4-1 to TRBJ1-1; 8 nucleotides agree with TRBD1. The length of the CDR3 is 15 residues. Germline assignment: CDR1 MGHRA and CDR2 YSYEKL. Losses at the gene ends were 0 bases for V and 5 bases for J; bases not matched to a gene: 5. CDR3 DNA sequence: TGCGCCAGCAGCCAAGATACAGGGGGTTTTACTGAAGCTTTCTTT. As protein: CASSQDTGGFTEAFF.

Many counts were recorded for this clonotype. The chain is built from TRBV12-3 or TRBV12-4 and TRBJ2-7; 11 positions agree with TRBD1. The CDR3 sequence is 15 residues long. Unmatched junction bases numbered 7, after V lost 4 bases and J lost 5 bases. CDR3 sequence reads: CASSSGTGGFDEQYF. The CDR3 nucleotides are TGTGCCAGCAGTTCCGGGACAGGGGGATTCGACGAGCAGTACTTC.

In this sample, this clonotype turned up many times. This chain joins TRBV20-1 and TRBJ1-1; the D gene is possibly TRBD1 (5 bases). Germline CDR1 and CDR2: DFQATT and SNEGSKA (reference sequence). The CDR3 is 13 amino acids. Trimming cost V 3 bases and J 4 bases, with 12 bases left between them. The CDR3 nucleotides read TGCAGTGCTAGGGCGGGGGACCCCACTGAAGCTTTCTTT. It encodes CSARAGDPTEAFF.

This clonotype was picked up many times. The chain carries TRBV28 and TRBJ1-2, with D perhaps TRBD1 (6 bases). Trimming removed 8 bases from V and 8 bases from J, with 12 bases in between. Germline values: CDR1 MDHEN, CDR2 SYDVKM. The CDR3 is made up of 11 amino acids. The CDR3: CASRAGVGYTF. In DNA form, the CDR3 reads TGTGCCAGCCGCGCAGGGGTCGGCTACACCTTC.

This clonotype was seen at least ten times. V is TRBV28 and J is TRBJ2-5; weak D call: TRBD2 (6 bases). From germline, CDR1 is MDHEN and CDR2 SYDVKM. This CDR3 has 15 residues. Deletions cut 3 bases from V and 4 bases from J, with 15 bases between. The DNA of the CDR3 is TGTGCCAGCAGTTTTGGACAAGCGGGTAGAGAGACCCAGTACTTC. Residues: CASSFGQAGRETQYF. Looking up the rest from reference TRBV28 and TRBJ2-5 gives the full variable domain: DVKVTQSSRYLVKRTGEKVFLECVQDMDHENMFWYRQDPGLGLRLIYFSYDVKMKEKGDIPEGYSVSREKKERFSLILESASTNQTSMYLCASSFGQAGRETQYFGPGTRLLVL.